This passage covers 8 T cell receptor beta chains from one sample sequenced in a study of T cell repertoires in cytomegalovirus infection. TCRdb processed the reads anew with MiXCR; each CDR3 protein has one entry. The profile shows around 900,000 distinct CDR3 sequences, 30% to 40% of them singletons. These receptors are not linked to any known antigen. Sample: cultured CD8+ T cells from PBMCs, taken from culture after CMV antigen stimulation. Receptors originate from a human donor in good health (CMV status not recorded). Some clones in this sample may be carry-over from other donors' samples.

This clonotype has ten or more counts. The CDR3 coding sequence is TGTGCCAGCAGCCATCGGGACTGGACGAACACCGGGGAGCTGTTTTTT. Its translation is CASSHRDWTNTGELFF. V gene TRBV7-6 combines with J gene TRBJ2-2; perhaps TRBD2 as D (6 bases). The V and J ends lost 5 bases and 0 bases respectively, with 13 bases between them. Germline CDR1 is SGHVS and CDR2 is FNYEAQ. This CDR3 contains 16 residues.

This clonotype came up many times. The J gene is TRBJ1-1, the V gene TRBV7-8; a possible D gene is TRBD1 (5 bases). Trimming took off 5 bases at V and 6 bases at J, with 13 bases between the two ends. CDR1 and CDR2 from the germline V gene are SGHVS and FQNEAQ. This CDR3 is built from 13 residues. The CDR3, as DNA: TGTGCCAGCAGCCCGACAGCGAGGGCTGAAGCTTTCTTT. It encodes CASSPTARAEAFF.

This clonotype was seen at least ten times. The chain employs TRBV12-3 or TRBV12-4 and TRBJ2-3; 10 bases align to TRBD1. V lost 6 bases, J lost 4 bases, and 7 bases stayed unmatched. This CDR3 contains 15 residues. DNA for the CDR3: TGTGCCAGCAGCCCGACAGGGGGCGGCTCAGATACGCAGTATTTT. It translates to CASSPTGGGSDTQYF.

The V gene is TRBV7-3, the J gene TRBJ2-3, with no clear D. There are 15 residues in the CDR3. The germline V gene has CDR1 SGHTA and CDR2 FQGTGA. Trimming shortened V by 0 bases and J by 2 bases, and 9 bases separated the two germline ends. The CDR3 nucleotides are TGTGCCAGCAGCTTAACAAGCGCGACCACAGATACGCAGTATTTT. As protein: CASSLTSATTDTQYF.

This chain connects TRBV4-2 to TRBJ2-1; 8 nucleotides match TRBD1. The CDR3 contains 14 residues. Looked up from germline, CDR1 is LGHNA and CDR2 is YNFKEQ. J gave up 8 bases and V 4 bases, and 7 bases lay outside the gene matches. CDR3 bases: TGTGCCAGCAGCCTCGGACAGGGCCAGGATGAGCAGTTCTTC. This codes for CASSLGQGQDEQFF.

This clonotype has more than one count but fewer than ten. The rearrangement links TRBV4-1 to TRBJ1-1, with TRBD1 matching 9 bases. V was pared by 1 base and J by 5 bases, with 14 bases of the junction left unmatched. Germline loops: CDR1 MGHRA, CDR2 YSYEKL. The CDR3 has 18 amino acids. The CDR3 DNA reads TGCGCCAGCAGCCAAGGAAATGGGGACAGGGACCGGAGTACTGAAGCTTTCTTT. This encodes CASSQGNGDRDRSTEAFF.

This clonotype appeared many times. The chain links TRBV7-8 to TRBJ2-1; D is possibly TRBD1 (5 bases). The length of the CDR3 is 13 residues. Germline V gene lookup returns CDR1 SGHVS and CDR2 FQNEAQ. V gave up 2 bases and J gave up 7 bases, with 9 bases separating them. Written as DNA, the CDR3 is TGTGCCAGCAGCTTAACCAGGGCGAATGAGCAGTTCTTC. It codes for CASSLTRANEQFF. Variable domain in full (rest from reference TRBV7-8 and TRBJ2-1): GAGVSQSPRYKVAKRGQDVALRCDPISGHVSLFWYQQALGQGPEFLTYFQNEAQLDKSGLPSDRFFAERPEGSVSTLKIQRTQQEDSAVYLCASSLTRANEQFFGPGTRLTVL.

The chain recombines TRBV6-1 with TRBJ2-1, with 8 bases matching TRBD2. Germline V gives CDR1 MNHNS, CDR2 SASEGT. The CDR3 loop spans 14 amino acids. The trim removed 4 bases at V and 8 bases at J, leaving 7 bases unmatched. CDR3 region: CASSGRGGYYEQFF. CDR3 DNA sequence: TGTGCCAGCAGTGGACGGGGGGGGTATTATGAGCAGTTCTTC.